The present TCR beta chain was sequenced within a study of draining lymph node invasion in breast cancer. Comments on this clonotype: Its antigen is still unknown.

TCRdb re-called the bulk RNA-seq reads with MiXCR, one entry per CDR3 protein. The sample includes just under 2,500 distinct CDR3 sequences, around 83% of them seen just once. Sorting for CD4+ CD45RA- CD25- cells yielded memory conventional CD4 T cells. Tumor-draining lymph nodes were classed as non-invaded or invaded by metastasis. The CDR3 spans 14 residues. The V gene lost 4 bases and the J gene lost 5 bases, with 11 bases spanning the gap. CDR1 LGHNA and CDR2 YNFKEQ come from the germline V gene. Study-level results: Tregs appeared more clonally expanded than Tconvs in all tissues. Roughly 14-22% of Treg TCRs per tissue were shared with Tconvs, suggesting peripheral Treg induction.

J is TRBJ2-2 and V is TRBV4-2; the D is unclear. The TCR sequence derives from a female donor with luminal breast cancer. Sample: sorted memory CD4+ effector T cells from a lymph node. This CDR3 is CASSRPGMTGELFF. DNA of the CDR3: TGTGCCAGCAGCCGGCCGGGTATGACCGGGGAGCTGTTTTTT.